The 10 T cell receptor beta chains reported below all come from one sample, sequenced in a study of blood T cell repertoires in COVID-19. Sequencing was performed with immunoSEQ multiplex PCR; in TCRdb, only in-frame clones are kept and a portion is missing. The repertoire consists of 350,000 to 450,000 clones, with approximately 90% occurring once and the leading ten covering about 1.1%. The sample consisted of PBMCs or T cells enriched from blood (not recorded which). The receptors here all came from a man aged 25 to 40 who had recovered from COVID-19.

The chain has TRBV20-1 and TRBJ1-2; D is unclear. Trimming stripped 7 bases from V and 8 bases from J, with 5 bases between. Germline-derived CDR1 and CDR2 are DFQATT and SNEGSKA (reference sequence). The CDR3 has 8 residues. The DNA of the CDR3 is TGCAGTGATGAGGGCTACACCTTC. Translated, it gives CSDEGYTF.

This chain links TRBV27 with TRBJ2-3; 9 nucleotides line up with TRBD2. Germline assignment: CDR1 MNHEY and CDR2 SMNVEV (reference sequence). J was trimmed by 2 bases and V by 5 bases; bases with no gene match: 11. CDR3 length: 17 residues. The CDR3 sequence is CASSPYNPSGITDTQYF. In nucleotides, the CDR3 is TGTGCCAGCAGTCCCTACAACCCTAGCGGGATCACAGATACGCAGTATTTT.

V usage is TRBV24-1 and J usage is TRBJ1-2, with a tentative D call TRBD1 (5 bases). V lost 0 bases and J 6 bases, leaving 7 bases between the germline ends. This CDR3 has 13 residues. Germline CDR1 is KGHDR and CDR2 is SFDVKD. For the CDR3, the DNA is TGTGCCACCAGTGATTTGCAAGGGGATGGCTACACCTTC. Its protein is CATSDLQGDGYTF.

This clone was seen once. The chain has TRBV6-6 and TRBJ2-3; D call uncertain. V lost 3 bases and J 4 bases, leaving 8 bases between the germline ends. The CDR3 totals 13 residues. Germline V CDR1 and CDR2: MNHNY, SVGAGI (reference sequence). The CDR3 region is CASSYSSSDTQYF. CDR3 nucleotide sequence: TGTGCCAGCAGTTATTCGAGCTCAGATACGCAGTATTTT.

The gene calls are TRBV2 and TRBJ1-2, with a tentative D call TRBD1 (6 bases). Germline assignment: CDR1 SNHLY and CDR2 FYNNEI. The CDR3 is 14 residues long. Trimming cost V 5 bases and J 5 bases, with 15 bases left between them. The CDR3 sequence: CASSLQGVAYGYTF. The CDR3 nucleotides read TGTGCCAGCAGTCTACAGGGTGTTGCTTATGGCTACACCTTC. The whole variable domain, filled in from reference TRBV2 and TRBJ1-2, reads EPEVTQTPSHQVTQMGQEVILRCVPISNHLYFYWYRQILGQKVEFLVSFYNNEISEKSEIFDDQFSVERPDGSNFTLKIRSTKLEDSAMYFCASSLQGVAYGYTFGSGTRLTVV.

V usage is TRBV27 and J usage is TRBJ1-5; D unresolved. The CDR3 length is 16 residues. Germline loops: CDR1 MNHEY, CDR2 SMNVEV (reference sequence). The V end was cut by 3 bases, the J end by 5 bases, with 17 bases between. CDR3 residues: CASSLGSPTSDQPQHF. The CDR3 nucleotides read TGTGCCAGCAGTTTGGGGAGTCCCACCAGCGATCAGCCCCAGCATTTT.

The sample holds a few counts of this clone. The CDR3 protein is CAWSSSGGGSKTEAFF. CDR3 in DNA: TGTGCCTGGAGTTCCTCGGGGGGGGGATCGAAGACTGAAGCTTTCTTT. The rearrangement links TRBV30 to TRBJ1-1; a weak D match, TRBD1 (5 bases). The germline gives CDR1 GTSNPN, CDR2 SVGIG (reference sequence). The CDR3 loop spans 16 amino acids. Trimming took 2 bases from V and 5 from J, leaving 21 bases between them. Combining the CDR3 with reference TRBV30 and TRBJ1-1 gives the whole variable domain SQTIHQWPATLVQPVGSPLSLECTVEGTSNPNLYWYRQAAGRGLQLLFYSVGIGQISSEVPQNLSASRPQDRQFILSSKKLLLSDSGFYLCAWSSSGGGSKTEAFFGQGTRLTVV.

This clone was found once. The V and J genes are TRBV7-2 and TRBJ2-1; 8 bases line up with TRBD2. Germline V lookup: CDR1 SGHTA, CDR2 FQGNSA. The V segment lost 1 base and the J segment 10 bases; nucleotides outside the gene matches: 12. CDR3 length: 16 residues. The CDR3 reads CASSLEISAGEGEQFF. The CDR3 DNA sequence: TGTGCCAGCAGCTTAGAAATTTCAGCGGGAGAGGGCGAGCAGTTCTTC.

The chain is built from TRBV15 and TRBJ2-5; the D gene is possibly TRBD2 (7 bases). The CDR3 extends over 14 amino acids. V dropped 3 bases and J dropped 5 bases, with 13 bases sitting between them. Germline V gives CDR1 LNHNV, CDR2 YYDKDF (reference sequence). The CDR3, as DNA: TGTGCCACCAGCAGGAGAGGGGGAGGGGAGACCCAGTACTTC. Its translation: CATSRRGGGETQYF.

The CDR3 sequence: CASSSGLGDGNSPLHF. In DNA form, the CDR3 reads TGTGCCAGCAGCTCCGGGCTGGGAGATGGTAATTCACCCCTCCACTTT. The rearrangement joins TRBV2 to TRBJ1-6; the D is unclear. The CDR3 covers 16 residues. V was clipped by 6 bases and J by 6 bases, with 18 bases between them. CDR1 is SNHLY and CDR2 is FYNNEI in the germline V gene.